This T cell receptor (beta chain) was documented in a study of T-cell memory formation after mild COVID-19. Study-wide findings and caveats: The main location of contracting CD4+ clones was CM and EM, and that of contracting CD8+ clones was EMRA.

This clonotype has only a few counts. Antigen unknown. A single record per CDR3 protein comes from TCRdb applying MiXCR to the 5' RACE reads. The sample lists 400,000 or so distinct CDR3 sequences, 20% occurring once. V lost 4 bases and J 3 bases, leaving 18 bases between the germline ends. The germline CDR1 and CDR2 sequences are MGHDK and SYGVNS. The CDR3 covers 16 residues. The sample consisted of PBMCs or a T cell subset sorted from them (not recorded which). The V gene is TRBV25-1, the J gene TRBJ1-1, with a tentative D call TRBD1 (6 bases). This receptor was taken from an adult woman who had mild COVID-19 (a few samples of this study predate the infection). Cell type and time point are not known. The CDR3 spells CASSVTGYGGDTEAFF. In nucleotides, the CDR3 is TGTGCCAGCAGTGTCACAGGGTATGGAGGCGACACTGAAGCTTTCTTT.